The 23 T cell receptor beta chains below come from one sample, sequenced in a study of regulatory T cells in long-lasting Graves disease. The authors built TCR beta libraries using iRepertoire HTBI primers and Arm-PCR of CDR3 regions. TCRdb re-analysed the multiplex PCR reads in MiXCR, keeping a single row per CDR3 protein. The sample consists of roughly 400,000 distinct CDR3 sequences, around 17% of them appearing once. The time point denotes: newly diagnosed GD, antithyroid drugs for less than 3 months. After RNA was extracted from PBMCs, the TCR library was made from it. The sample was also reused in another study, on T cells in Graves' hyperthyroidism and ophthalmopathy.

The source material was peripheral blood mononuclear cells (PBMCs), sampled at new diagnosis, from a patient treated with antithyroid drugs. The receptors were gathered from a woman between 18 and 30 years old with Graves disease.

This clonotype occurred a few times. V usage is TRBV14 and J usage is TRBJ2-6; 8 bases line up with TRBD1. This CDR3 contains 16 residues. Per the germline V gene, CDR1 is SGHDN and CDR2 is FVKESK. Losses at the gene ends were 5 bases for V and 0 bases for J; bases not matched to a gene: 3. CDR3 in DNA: TGTGCCAGCAGCGGACAGGGTTACTCTGGGGCCAACGTCCTGACTTTC. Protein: CASSGQGYSGANVLTF.

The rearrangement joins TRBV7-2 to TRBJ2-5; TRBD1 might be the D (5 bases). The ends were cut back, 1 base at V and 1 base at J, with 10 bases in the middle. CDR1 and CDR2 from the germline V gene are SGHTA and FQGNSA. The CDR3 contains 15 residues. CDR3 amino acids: CASSLDGAPQETQYF. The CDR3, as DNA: TGTGCCAGCAGCTTAGATGGGGCGCCCCAAGAGACCCAGTACTTC. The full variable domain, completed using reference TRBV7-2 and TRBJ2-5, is GAGVSQSPSNKVTEKGKDVELRCDPISGHTALYWYRQSLGQGLEFLIYFQGNSAPDKSGLPSDRFSAERTGGSVSTLTIQRTQQEDSAVYLCASSLDGAPQETQYFGPGTRLLVL.

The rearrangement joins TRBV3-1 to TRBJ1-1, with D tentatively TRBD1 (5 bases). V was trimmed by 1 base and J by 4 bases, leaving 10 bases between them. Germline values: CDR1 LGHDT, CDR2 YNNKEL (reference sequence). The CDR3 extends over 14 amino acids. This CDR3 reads CASSQVPGITEAFF. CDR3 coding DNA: TGTGCCAGCAGCCAAGTGCCAGGGATCACTGAAGCTTTCTTT.

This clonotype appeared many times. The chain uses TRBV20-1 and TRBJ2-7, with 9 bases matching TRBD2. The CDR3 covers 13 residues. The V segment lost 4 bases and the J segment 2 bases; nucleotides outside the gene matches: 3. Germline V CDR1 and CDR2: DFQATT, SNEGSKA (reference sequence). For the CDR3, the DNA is TGCAGTGCTAATAGCGGGAGTGCCTACGAGCAGTACTTC. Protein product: CSANSGSAYEQYF.

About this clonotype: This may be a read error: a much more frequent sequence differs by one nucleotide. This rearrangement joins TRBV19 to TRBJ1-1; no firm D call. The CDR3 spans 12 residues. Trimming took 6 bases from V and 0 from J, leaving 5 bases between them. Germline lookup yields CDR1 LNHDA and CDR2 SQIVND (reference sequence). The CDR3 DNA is TGTGCCAGTAGGGAGATGAACACTGAAGCTTTCTTT. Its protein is CASREMNTEAFF.

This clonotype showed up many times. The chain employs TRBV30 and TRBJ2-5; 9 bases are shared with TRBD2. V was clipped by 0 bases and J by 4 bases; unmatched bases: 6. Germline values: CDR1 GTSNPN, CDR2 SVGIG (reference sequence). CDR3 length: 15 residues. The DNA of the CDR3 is TGTGCCTGGAGTGTATCAGGACTAGCGTCAGAGACCCAGTACTTC. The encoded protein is CAWSVSGLASETQYF. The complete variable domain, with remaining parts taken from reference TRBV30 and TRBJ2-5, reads SQTIHQWPATLVQPVGSPLSLECTVEGTSNPNLYWYRQAAGRGLQLLFYSVGIGQISSEVPQNLSASRPQDRQFILSSKKLLLSDSGFYLCAWSVSGLASETQYFGPGTRLLVL.

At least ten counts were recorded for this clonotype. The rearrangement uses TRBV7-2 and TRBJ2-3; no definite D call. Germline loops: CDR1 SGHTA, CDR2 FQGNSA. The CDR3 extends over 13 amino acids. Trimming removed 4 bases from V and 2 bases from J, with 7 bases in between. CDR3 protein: CASSSSPTDTQYF. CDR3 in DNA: TGTGCCAGCAGCTCCTCACCCACAGATACGCAGTATTTT.

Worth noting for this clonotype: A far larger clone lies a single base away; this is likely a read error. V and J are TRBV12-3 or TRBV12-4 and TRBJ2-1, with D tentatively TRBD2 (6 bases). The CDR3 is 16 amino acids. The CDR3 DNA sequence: TGTGCCACCAGTGACCACAGCGGGCTATCCTACAATGAGCAGTTCTTC. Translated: CATSDHSGLSYNEQFF.

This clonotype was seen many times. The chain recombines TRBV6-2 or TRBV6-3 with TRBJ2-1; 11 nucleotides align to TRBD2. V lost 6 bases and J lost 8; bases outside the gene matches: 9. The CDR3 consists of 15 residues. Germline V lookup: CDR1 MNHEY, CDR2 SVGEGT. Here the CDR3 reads CASRFSGRAGYEQFF. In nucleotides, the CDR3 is TGTGCCAGCAGATTTAGCGGGAGGGCCGGTTATGAGCAGTTCTTC.

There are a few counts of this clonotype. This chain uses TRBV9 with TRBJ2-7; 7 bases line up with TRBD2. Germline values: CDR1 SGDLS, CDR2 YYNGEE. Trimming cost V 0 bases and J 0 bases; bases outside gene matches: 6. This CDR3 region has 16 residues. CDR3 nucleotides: TGTGCCAGCAGCGTAGCTGTACTAGCGCCCTCCTACGAGCAGTACTTC. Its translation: CASSVAVLAPSYEQYF.

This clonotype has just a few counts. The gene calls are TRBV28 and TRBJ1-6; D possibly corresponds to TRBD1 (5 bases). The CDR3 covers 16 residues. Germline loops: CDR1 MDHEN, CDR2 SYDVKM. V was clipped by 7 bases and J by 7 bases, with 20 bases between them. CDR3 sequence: CASTGHRPRGNSPLHF. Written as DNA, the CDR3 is TGTGCCAGCACCGGGCACAGGCCCCGAGGGAATTCACCCCTCCACTTT.

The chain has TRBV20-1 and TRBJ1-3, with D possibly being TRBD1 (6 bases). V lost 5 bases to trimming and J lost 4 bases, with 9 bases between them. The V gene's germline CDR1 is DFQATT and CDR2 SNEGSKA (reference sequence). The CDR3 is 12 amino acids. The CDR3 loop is CSAGDNGNTIYF. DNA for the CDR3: TGCAGTGCTGGGGACAACGGAAACACCATATATTTT.

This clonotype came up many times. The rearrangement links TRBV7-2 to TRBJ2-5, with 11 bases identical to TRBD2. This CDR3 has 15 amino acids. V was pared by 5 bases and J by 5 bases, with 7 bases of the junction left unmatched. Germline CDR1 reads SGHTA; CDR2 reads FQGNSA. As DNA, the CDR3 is TGTGCCAGCAGCACACCACTAGCGGGAGTGGAGACCCAGTACTTC. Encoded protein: CASSTPLAGVETQYF.

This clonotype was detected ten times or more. The CDR3 DNA reads as TGTGCCAGCAGTTGGACTAGCTACAATGAGCAGTTCTTC. The encoded protein is CASSWTSYNEQFF. The chain joins TRBV6-2 or TRBV6-3 to TRBJ2-1; TRBD2 agrees at 7 bases. The length of the CDR3 is 13 residues. Losses at the gene ends were 4 bases for V and 3 bases for J; bases not matched to a gene: 0. Germline V gives CDR1 MNHEY, CDR2 SVGEGT.

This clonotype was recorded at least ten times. The CDR3 DNA reads as TGTGCCAGCAGCTTAGCTGTCGGGGGGCCTCGGGAGACCCAGTACTTC. Translating it yields CASSLAVGGPRETQYF. This chain connects TRBV7-9 to TRBJ2-5, with D perhaps matching TRBD2 (7 bases). The CDR3 has 16 amino acids. Germline V gives CDR1 SEHNR, CDR2 FQNEAQ (reference sequence). Between the trimmed V and J ends, which lost 0 bases and 5 bases, there was a span of 16 bases.

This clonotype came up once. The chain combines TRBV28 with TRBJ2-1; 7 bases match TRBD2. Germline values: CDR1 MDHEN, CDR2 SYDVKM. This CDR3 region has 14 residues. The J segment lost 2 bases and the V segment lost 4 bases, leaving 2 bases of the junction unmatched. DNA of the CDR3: TGTGCCAGCAGTTCCGGGACTACCTACAATGAGCAGTTCTTC. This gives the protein CASSSGTTYNEQFF.

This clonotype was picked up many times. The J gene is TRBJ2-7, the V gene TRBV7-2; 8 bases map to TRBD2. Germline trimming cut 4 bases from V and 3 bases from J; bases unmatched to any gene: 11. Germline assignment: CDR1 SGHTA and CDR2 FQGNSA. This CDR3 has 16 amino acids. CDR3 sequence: CASSSTGTSFDYEQYF. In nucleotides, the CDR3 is TGTGCCAGCAGCTCAACCGGGACTAGTTTTGACTACGAGCAGTACTTC.

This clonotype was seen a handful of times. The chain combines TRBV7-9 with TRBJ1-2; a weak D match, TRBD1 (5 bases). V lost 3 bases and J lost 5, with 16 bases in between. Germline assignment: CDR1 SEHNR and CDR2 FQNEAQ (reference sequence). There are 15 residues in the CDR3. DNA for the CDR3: TGTGCCAGCAGCTTCTCGGGGGGGGGAGGATATGGCTACACCTTC. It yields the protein CASSFSGGGGYGYTF.

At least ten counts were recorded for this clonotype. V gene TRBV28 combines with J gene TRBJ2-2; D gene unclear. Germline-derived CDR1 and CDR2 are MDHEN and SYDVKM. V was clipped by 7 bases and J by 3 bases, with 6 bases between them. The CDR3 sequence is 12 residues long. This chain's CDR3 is CASMRYTGELFF. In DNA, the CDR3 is TGTGCCAGCATGCGGTACACCGGGGAGCTGTTTTTT.

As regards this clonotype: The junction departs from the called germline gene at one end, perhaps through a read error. CDR3: CASSLLGTGANTDTQYF. The CDR3 DNA follows: TGCGCCAGCAGCCTCCTAGGAACAGGGGCGAACACAGATACGCAGTATTTT. This rearrangement joins TRBV7-8 to TRBJ2-3; 7 nucleotides align to TRBD1. Germline V CDR1 and CDR2: SGHVS, FQNEAQ. CDR3 length: 17 amino acids.

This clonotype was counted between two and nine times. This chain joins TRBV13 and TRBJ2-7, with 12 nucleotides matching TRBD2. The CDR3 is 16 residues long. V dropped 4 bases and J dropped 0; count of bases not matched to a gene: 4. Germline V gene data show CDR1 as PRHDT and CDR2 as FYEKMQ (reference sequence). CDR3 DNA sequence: TGTGCCAGCAGCTCTACTAGCGGGGGGAGCTCCTACGAGCAGTACTTC. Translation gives CASSSTSGGSSYEQYF.

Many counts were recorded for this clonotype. The CDR3 DNA sequence: TGCGCCAGCAGCATAGCGGGAGCGGGCAATGAGCAGTTCTTC. Translated, it gives CASSIAGAGNEQFF. The genes are TRBV10-1 and TRBJ2-1; TRBD2 agrees at 9 bases. Germline CDR1 and CDR2: WNHNN and SYGVQD (reference sequence). CDR3 length equals 14 residues. V lost 6 bases, J lost 6 bases, and 6 bases stayed unmatched.

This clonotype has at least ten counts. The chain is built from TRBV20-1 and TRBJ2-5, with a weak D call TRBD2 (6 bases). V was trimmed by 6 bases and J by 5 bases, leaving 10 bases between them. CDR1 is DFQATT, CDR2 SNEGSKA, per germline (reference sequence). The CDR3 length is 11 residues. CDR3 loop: CSAVGGETQYF. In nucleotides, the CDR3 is TGCAGTGCGGTTGGGGGGGAGACCCAGTACTTC.